This T cell receptor (beta chain) comes out of a study of CD8 T cells in Susac syndrome. The CDR3 totals 14 residues. V was trimmed by 3 bases and J by 8 bases, leaving 18 bases between them. Germline V gene data show CDR1 as SGHRS and CDR2 as YFSETQ. Random hexamers were used to reverse transcribe 0.5 to 1 ug of RNA. TCRdb passed the immunoSEQ multiplex PCR reads through MiXCR, listing each CDR3 protein once. The data show 140,000 to 150,000 distinct CDR3 sequences, with roughly 94% seen just once and roughly 0.083% held by the top ten. Sequencing was performed on CD4+ T cells from PBMCs. The chain combines TRBV5-1 with TRBJ2-7, with D perhaps TRBD1 (5 bases). This receptor was identified in a human donor in good health. CDR3 sequence (DNA): TGCGCCAGCAGCTCCTTCAGGGATACAATCAAGCAGTACTTC. This encodes CASSSFRDTIKQYF.